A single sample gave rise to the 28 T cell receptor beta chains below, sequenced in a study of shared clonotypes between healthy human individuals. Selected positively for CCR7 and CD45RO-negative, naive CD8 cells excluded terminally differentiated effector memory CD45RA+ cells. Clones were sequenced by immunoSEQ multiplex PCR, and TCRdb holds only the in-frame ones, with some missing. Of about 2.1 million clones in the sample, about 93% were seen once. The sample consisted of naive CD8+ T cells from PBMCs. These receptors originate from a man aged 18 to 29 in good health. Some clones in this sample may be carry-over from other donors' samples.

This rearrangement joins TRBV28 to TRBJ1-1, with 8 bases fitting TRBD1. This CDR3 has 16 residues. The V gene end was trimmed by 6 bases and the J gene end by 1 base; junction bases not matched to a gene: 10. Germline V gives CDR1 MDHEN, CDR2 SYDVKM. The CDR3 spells CASSRSGQGWNTEAFF. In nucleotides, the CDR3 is TGTGCCAGCAGCCGCAGCGGACAGGGTTGGAACACTGAAGCTTTCTTT.

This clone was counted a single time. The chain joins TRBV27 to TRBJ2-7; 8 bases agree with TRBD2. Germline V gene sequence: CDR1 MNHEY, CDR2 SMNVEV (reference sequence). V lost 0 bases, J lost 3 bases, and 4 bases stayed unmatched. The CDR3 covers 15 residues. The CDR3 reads CASSLSDTSGYEQYF. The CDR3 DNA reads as TGTGCCAGCAGTTTATCAGATACTAGCGGCTACGAGCAGTACTTC.

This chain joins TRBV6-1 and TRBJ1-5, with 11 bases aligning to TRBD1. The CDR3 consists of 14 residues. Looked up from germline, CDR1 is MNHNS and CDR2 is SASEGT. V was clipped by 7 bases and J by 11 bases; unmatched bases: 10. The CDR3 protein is CASNPGQGGQAQHF. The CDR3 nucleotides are TGTGCCAGCAATCCGGGACAGGGGGGGCAAGCCCAGCATTTT.

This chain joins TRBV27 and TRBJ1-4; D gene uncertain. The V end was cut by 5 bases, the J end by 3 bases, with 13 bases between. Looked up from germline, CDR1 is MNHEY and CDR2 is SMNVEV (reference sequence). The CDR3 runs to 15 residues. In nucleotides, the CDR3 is TGTGCCAGCAGTCCCACGAGGGTCGCTAATGAAAAACTGTTTTTT. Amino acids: CASSPTRVANEKLFF.

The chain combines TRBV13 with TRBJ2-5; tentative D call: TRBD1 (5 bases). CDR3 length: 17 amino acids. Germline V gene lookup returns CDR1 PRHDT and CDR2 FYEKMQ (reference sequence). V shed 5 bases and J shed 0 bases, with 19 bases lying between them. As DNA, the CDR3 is TGTGCCAGCAGCACCGTAGTTGGGGCAGGGTACCAAGAGACCCAGTACTTC. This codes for CASSTVVGAGYQETQYF.

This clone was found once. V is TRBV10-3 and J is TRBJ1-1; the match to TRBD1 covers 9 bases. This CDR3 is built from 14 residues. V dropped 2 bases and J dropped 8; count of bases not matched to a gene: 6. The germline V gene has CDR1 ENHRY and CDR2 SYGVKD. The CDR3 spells CAISEPGQGDEAFF. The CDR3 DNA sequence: TGTGCCATCAGTGAGCCGGGACAGGGAGACGAAGCTTTCTTT.

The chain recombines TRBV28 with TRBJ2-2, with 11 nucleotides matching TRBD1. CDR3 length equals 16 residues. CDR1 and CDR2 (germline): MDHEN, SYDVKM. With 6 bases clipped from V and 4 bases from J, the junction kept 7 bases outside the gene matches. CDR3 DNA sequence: TGTGCCAGCAGCCGCGGACAGGGGGCACGCACCGGGGAGCTGTTTTTT. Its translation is CASSRGQGARTGELFF. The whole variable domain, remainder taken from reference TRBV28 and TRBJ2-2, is DVKVTQSSRYLVKRTGEKVFLECVQDMDHENMFWYRQDPGLGLRLIYFSYDVKMKEKGDIPEGYSVSREKKERFSLILESASTNQTSMYLCASSRGQGARTGELFFGEGSRLTVL.

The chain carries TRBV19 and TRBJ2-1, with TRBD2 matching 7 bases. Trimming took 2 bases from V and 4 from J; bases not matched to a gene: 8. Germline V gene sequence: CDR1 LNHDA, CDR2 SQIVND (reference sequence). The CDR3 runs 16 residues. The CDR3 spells CASSISAGAGYNEQFF. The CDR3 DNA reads TGTGCCAGTAGTATATCGGCGGGAGCCGGGTACAATGAGCAGTTCTTC.

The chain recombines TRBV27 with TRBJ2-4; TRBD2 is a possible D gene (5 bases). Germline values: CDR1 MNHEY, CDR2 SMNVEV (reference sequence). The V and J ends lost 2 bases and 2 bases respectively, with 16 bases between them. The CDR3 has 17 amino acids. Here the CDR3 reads CASSLRVARASKNIQYF. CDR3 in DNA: TGTGCCAGCAGTTTACGGGTAGCGAGGGCATCCAAAAACATTCAGTACTTC.

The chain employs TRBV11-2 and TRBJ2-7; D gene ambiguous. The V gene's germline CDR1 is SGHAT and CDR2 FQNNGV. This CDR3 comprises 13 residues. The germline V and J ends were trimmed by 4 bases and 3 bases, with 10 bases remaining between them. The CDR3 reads CASSSRSHYEQYF. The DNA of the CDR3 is TGTGCCAGCAGCTCGCGATCCCACTACGAGCAGTACTTC.

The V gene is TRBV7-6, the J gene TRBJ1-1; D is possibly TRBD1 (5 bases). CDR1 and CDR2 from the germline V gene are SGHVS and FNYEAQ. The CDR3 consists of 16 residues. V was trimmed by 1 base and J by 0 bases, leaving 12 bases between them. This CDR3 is CASSLETQGMNTEAFF. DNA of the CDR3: TGTGCCAGCAGCTTAGAAACGCAGGGAATGAACACTGAAGCTTTCTTT. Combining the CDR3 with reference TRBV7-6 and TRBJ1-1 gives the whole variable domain GAGVSQSPRYKVTKRGQDVALRCDPISGHVSLYWYRQALGQGPEFLTYFNYEAQQDKSGLPNDRFSAERPEGSISTLTIQRTEQRDSAMYRCASSLETQGMNTEAFFGQGTRLTVV.

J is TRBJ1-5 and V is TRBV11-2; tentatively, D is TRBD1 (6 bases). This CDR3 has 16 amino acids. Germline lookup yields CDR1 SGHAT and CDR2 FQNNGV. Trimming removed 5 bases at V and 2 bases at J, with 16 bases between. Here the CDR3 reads CASSEGGGIGNQPQHF. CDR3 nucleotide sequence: TGTGCCAGCAGCGAGGGGGGAGGGATCGGCAATCAGCCCCAGCATTTT.

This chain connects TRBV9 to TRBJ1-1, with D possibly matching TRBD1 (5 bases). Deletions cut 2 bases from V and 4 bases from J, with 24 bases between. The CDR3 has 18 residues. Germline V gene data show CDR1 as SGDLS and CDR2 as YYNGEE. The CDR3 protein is CASSVAPRDLTRGTEAFF. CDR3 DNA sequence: TGTGCCAGCAGCGTCGCTCCGAGAGATTTGACAAGGGGCACTGAAGCTTTCTTT.

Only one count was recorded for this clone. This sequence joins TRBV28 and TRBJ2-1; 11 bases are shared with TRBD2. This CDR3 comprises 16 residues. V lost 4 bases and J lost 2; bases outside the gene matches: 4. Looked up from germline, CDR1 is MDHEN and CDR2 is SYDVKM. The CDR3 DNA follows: TGTGCCAGCAGTTCTTCTAGCGGGAGGCCCTACAATGAGCAGTTCTTC. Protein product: CASSSSSGRPYNEQFF.

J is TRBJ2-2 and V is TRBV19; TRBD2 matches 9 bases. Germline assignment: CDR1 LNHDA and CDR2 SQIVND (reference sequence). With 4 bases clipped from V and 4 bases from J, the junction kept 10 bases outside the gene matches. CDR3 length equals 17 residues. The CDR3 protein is CASSTITGTSRTGELFF. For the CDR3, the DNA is TGTGCCAGTAGTACTATAACCGGGACTAGCCGCACCGGGGAGCTGTTTTTT.

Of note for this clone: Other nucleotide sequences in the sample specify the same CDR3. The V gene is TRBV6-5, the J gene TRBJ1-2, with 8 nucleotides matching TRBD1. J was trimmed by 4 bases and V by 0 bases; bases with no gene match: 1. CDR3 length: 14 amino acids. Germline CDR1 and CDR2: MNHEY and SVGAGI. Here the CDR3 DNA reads TGTGCCAGCAGTTACTCAGGACAGGGCTATGGCTACACCTTC. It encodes CASSYSGQGYGYTF.

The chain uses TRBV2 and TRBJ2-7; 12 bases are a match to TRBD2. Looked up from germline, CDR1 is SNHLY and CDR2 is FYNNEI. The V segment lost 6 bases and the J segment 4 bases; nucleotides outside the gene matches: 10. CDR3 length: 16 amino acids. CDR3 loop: CASSGRLAGEQYEQYF. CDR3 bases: TGTGCCAGCAGCGGGAGACTAGCGGGAGAGCAGTACGAGCAGTACTTC.

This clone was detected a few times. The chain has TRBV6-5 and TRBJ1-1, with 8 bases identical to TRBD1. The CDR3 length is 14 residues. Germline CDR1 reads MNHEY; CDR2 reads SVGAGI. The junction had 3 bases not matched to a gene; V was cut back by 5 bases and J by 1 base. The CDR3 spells CASSDGQGNTEAFF. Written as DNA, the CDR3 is TGTGCCAGCAGTGATGGACAGGGGAACACTGAAGCTTTCTTT.

The CDR3 loop is CASSLTIRGNGYTDTQYF. The CDR3 DNA reads TGTGCCAGCAGTTTAACGATCCGGGGAAATGGGTACACAGATACGCAGTATTTT. J is TRBJ2-3 and V is TRBV27; possible D gene TRBD2, 5 bases. Germline V lookup: CDR1 MNHEY, CDR2 SMNVEV (reference sequence). V was trimmed by 2 bases and J by 2 bases, leaving 20 bases between them. The CDR3 extends over 18 amino acids.

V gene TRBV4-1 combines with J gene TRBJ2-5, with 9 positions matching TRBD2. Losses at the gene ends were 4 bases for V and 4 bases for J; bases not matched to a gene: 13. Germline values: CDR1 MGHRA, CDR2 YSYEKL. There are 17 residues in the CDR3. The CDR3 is CASSPQVQREVGETQYF. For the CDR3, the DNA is TGCGCCAGCAGCCCCCAGGTTCAGCGGGAGGTGGGAGAGACCCAGTACTTC.

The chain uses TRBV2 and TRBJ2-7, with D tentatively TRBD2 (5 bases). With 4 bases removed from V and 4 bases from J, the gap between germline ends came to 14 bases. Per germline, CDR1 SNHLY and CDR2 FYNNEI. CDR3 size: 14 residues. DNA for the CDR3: TGTGCCAGCAGTGTGAGGGTAGCACGGTACGAGCAGTACTTC. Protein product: CASSVRVARYEQYF.

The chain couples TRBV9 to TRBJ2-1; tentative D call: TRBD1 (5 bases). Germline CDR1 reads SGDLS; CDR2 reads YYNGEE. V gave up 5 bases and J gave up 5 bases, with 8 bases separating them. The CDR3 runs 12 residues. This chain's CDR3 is CASSSQDNEQFF. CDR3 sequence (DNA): TGTGCCAGCAGTTCACAGGACAATGAGCAGTTCTTC.

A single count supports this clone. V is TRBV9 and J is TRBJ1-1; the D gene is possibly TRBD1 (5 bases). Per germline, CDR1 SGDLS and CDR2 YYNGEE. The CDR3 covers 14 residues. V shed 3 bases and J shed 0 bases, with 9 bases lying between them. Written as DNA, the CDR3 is TGTGCCAGCAGCGGGGGCCTTTTGAACACTGAAGCTTTCTTT. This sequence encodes CASSGGLLNTEAFF.

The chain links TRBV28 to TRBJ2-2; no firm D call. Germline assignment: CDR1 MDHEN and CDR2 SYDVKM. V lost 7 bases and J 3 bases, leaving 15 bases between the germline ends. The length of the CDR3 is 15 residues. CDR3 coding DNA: TGTGCCAGCACGAGCAACGAATATTACACCGGGGAGCTGTTTTTT. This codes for CASTSNEYYTGELFF.

The CDR3 protein is CATSSGFRLDEQYF. The CDR3 DNA follows: TGTGCCACCAGCAGTGGGTTCCGGTTGGACGAGCAGTACTTC. The rearrangement joins TRBV15 to TRBJ2-7; D not resolved. The CDR3 length is 14 residues. The germline V gene has CDR1 LNHNV and CDR2 YYDKDF (reference sequence). Trimming shortened V by 3 bases and J by 5 bases, and 14 bases separated the two germline ends.

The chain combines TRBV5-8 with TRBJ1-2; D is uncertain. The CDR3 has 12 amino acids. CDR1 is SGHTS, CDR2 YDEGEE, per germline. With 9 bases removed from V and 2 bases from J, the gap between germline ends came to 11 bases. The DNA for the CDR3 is TGTGCCAACAGAGTTTCAAACTATGGCTACACCTTC. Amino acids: CANRVSNYGYTF.

The CDR3 nucleotides are TGTGCCAGTAGTATATATTCGGGGAGTGGGGCCAACGTCCTGACTTTC. Its protein is CASSIYSGSGANVLTF. This chain uses TRBV19 with TRBJ2-6; D may be TRBD2 (5 bases). The CDR3 has 16 residues. Looked up from germline, CDR1 is LNHDA and CDR2 is SQIVND (reference sequence). The V end lost 2 bases, the J end lost 3 bases, and 11 bases lay between the germline ends.

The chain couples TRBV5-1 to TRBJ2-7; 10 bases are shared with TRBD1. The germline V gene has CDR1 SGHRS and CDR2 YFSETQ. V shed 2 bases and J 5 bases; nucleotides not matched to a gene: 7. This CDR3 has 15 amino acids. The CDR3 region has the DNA TGCGCCAGCAGCTTCATGACAGGGGGCTACCACGAGCAGTACTTC. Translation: CASSFMTGGYHEQYF.